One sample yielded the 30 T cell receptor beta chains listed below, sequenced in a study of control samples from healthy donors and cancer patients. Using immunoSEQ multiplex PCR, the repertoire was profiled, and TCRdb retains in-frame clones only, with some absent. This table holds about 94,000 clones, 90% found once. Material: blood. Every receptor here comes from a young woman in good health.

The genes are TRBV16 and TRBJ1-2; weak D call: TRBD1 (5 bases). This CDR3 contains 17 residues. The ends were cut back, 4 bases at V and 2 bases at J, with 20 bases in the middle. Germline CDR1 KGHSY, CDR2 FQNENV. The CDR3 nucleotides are TGTGCCAGCAGCCCTAACCCAGGAATAGGGGAAAACTATGGCTACACCTTC. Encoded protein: CASSPNPGIGENYGYTF.

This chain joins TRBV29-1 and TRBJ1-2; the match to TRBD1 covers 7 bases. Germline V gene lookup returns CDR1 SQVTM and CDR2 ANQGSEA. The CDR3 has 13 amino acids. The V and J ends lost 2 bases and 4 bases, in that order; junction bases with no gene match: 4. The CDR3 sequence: CSVEIGTAYGYTF. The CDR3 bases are TGCAGCGTTGAAATCGGGACAGCCTATGGCTACACCTTC. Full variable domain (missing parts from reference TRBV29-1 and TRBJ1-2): SAVISQKPSRDICQRGTSLTIQCQVDSQVTMMFWYRQQPGQSLTLIATANQGSEATYESGFVIDKFPISRPNLTFSTLTVSNMSPEDSSIYLCSVEIGTAYGYTFGSGTRLTVV.

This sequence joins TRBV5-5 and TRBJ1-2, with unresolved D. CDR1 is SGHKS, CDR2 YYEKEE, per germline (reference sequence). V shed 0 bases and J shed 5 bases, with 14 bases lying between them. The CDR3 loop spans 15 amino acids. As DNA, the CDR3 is TGTGCCAGCAGCTTGGTTTTAGCAGGAACTTATGGCTACACCTTC. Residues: CASSLVLAGTYGYTF. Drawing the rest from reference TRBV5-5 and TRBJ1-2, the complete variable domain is DAGVTQSPTHLIKTRGQQVTLRCSPISGHKSVSWYQQVLGQGPQFIFQYYEKEERGRGNFPDRFSARQFPNYSSELNVNALLLGDSALYLCASSLVLAGTYGYTFGSGTRLTVV.

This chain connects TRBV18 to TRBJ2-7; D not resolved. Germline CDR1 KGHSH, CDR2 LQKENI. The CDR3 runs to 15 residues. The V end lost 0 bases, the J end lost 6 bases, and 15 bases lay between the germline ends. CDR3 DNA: TGTGCCAGCTCACCACCCTCTGGGGATCTCGGCGAGCAGTACTTC. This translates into CASSPPSGDLGEQYF.

The CDR3 is CATSDSPGGSTDTQYF. The CDR3 DNA reads TGTGCCACCAGTGATTCCCCAGGGGGAAGCACAGATACGCAGTATTTT. The rearrangement uses TRBV24-1 and TRBJ2-3, with TRBD1 identical over 7 bases. Trimming cost V 2 bases and J 0 bases; bases outside gene matches: 4. CDR1 and CDR2 (germline): KGHDR, SFDVKD. The CDR3 has 16 amino acids.

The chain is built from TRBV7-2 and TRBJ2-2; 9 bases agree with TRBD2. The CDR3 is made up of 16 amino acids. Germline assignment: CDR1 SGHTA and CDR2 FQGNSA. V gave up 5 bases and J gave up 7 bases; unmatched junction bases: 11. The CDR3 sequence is CASSPLGGGADGELFF. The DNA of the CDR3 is TGTGCCAGCAGCCCCTTGGGCGGGGGGGCGGACGGGGAGCTGTTTTTT.

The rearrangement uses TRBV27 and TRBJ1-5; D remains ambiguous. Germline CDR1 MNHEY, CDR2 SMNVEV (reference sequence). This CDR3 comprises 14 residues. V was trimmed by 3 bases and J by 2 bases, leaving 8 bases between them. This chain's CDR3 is CASSLKGGNQPQHF. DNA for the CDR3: TGTGCCAGCAGTTTGAAGGGAGGCAATCAGCCCCAGCATTTT.

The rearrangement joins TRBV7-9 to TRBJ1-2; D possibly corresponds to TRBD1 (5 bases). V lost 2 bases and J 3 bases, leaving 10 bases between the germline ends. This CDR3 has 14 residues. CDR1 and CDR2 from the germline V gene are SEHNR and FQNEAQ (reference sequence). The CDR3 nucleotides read TGTGCCAGCAGCTTACTTTCGGGGGACTATGGCTACACCTTC. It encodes CASSLLSGDYGYTF.

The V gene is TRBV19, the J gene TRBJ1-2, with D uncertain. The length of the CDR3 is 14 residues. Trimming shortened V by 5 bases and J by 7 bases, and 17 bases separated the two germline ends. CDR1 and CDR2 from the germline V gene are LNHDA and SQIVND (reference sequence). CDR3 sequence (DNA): TGTGCCAGTAGTTTATATCAACGAGTAAGTGGCTACACCTTC. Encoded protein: CASSLYQRVSGYTF.

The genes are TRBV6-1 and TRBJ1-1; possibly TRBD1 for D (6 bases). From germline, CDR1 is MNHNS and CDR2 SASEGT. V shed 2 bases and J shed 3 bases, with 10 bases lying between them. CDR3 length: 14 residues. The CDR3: CASSEPQGYTEAFF. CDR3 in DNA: TGTGCCAGCAGTGAACCACAGGGATACACTGAAGCTTTCTTT.

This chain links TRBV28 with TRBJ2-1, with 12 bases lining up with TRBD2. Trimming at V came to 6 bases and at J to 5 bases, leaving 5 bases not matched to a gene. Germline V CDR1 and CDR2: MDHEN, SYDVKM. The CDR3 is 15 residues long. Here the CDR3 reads CASSPSSGRDNEQFF. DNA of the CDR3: TGTGCCAGCAGCCCTTCTAGCGGGAGGGACAATGAGCAGTTCTTC. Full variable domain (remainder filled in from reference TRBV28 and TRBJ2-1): DVKVTQSSRYLVKRTGEKVFLECVQDMDHENMFWYRQDPGLGLRLIYFSYDVKMKEKGDIPEGYSVSREKKERFSLILESASTNQTSMYLCASSPSSGRDNEQFFGPGTRLTVL.

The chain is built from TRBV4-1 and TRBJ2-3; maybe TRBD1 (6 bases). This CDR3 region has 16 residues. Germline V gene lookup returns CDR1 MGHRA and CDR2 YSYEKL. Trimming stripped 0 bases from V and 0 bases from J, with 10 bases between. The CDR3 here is CASSQEGAGSTDTQYF. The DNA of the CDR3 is TGCGCCAGCAGCCAAGAGGGGGCCGGGAGCACAGATACGCAGTATTTT.

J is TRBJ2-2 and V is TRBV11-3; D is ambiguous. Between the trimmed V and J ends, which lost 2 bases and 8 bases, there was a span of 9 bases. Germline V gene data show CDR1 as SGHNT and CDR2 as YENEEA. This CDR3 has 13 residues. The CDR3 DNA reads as TGTGCCAGCAGCTTAAGGGATACAGGGGAGCTGTTTTTT. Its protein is CASSLRDTGELFF.

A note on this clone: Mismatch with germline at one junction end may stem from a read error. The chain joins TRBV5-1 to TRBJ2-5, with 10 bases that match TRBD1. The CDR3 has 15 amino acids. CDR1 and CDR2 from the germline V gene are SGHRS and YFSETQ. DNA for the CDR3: TGCGCCAGCAGTTTGGGGGACAGGGGACAGGAGACCCAGTACTTC. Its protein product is CASSLGDRGQETQYF.

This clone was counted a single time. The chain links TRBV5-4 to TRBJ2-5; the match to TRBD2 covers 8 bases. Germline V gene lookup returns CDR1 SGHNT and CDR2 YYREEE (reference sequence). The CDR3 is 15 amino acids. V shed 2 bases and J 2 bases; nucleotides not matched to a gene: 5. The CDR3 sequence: CASSFGTRDQETQYF. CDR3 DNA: TGTGCCAGCAGCTTCGGGACTAGGGATCAAGAGACCCAGTACTTC.

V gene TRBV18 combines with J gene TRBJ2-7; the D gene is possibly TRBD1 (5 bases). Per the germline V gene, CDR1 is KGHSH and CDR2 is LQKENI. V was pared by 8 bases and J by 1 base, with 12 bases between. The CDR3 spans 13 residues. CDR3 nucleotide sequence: TGTGCCAGCCGCCACGACAGTTCCTACGAGCAGTACTTC. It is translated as CASRHDSSYEQYF.

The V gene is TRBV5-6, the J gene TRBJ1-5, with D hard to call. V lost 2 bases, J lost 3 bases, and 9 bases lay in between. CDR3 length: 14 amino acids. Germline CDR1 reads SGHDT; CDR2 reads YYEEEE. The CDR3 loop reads CASSLWLPNQPQHF. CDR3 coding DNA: TGTGCCAGCAGCTTATGGCTGCCCAATCAGCCCCAGCATTTT.

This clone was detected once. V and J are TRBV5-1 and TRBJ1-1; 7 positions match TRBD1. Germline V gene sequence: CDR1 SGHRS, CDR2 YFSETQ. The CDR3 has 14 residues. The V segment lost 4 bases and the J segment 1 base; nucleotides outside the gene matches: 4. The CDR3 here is CASSQGVGNTEAFF. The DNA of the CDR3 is TGCGCCAGCAGCCAGGGGGTGGGGAACACTGAAGCTTTCTTT.

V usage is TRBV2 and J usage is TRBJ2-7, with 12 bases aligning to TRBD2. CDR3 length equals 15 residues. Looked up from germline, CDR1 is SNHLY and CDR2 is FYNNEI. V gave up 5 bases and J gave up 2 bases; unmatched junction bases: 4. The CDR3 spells CASSFLAGGPYEQYF. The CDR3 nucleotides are TGTGCCAGCAGTTTCCTAGCGGGGGGGCCCTACGAGCAGTACTTC.

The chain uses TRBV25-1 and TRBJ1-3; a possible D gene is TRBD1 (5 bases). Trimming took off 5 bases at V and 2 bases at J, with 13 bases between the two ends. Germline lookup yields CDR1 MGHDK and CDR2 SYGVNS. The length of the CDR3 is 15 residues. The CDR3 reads CASSFGGHPGNTIYF. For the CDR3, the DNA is TGTGCCAGCAGTTTCGGGGGTCACCCTGGAAACACCATATATTTT.

The CDR3 sequence: CASSLAQGALDTQYF. CDR3 sequence (DNA): TGTGCCAGCAGCTTGGCACAGGGGGCGTTGGATACGCAGTATTTT. The rearrangement uses TRBV5-4 and TRBJ2-3, with 9 positions matching TRBD1. The germline gives CDR1 SGHNT, CDR2 YYREEE (reference sequence). The CDR3 has 15 residues. V lost 0 bases and J lost 6; bases outside the gene matches: 5.

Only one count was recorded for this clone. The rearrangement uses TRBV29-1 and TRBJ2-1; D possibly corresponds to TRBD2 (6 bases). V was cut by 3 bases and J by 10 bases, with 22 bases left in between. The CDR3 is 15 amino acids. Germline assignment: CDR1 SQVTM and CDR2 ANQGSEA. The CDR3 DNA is TGCAGCGTTGATTTACCCGCGGGGATGGGCAGCGAGCAGTTCTTC. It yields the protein CSVDLPAGMGSEQFF.

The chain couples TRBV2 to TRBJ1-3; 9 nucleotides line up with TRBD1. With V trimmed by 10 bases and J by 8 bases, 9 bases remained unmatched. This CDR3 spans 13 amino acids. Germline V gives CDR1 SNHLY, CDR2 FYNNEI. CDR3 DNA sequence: TGTGCCACTCCGGACAGGGGTGGGTACACCATATATTTT. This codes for CATPDRGGYTIYF.

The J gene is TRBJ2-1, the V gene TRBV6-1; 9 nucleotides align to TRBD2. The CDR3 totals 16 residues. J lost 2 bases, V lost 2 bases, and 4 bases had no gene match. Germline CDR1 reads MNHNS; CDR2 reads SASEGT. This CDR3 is CASSEYGGGAYNEQFF. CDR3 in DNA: TGTGCCAGCAGTGAATATGGCGGGGGGGCCTACAATGAGCAGTTCTTC.

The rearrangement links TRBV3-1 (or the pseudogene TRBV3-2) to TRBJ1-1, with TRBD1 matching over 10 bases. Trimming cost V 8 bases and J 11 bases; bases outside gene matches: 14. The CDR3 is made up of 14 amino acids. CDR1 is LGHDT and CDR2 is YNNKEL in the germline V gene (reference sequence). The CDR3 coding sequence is TGTGCCAGCCTCGCACACACCGGACAGGGGGTTGCTTTCTTT. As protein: CASLAHTGQGVAFF.

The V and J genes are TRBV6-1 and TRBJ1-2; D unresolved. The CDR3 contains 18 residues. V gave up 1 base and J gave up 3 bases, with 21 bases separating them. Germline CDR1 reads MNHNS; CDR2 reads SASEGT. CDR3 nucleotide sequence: TGTGCCAGCAGTGAAGATTACGGGAAGGAGGGAGTTCACTATGGCTACACCTTC. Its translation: CASSEDYGKEGVHYGYTF.

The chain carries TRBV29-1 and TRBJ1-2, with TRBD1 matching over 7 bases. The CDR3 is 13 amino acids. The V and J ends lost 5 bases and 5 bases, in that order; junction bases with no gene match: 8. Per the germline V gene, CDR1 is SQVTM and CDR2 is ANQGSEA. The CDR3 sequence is CSVTSGTDYGYTF. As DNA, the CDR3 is TGCAGCGTTACCTCCGGGACAGATTATGGCTACACCTTC. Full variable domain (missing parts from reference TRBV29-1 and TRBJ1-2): SAVISQKPSRDICQRGTSLTIQCQVDSQVTMMFWYRQQPGQSLTLIATANQGSEATYESGFVIDKFPISRPNLTFSTLTVSNMSPEDSSIYLCSVTSGTDYGYTFGSGTRLTVV.

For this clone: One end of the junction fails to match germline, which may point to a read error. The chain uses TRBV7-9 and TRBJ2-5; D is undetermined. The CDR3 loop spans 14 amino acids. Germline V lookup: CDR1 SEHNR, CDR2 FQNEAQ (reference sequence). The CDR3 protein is CASSLTLSQGTQYF. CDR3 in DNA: TGTGCCAGCAGCTTAACGCTGAGCCAAGGGACCCAGTACTTC.

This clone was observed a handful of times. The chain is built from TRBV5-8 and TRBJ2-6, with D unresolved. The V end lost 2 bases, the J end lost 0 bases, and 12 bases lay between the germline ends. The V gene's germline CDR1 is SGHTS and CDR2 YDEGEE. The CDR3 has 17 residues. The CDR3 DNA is TGTGCCAGCAGCTTCCCGGGCCTAAACTCTGGGGCCAACGTCCTGACTTTC. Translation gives CASSFPGLNSGANVLTF.

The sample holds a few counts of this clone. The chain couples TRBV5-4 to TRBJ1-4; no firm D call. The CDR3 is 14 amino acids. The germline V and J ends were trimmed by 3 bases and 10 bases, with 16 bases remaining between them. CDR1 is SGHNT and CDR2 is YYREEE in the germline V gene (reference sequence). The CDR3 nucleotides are TGTGCCAGCAGCTCTACACGGGATATTACAAAACTGTTTTTT. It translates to CASSSTRDITKLFF.